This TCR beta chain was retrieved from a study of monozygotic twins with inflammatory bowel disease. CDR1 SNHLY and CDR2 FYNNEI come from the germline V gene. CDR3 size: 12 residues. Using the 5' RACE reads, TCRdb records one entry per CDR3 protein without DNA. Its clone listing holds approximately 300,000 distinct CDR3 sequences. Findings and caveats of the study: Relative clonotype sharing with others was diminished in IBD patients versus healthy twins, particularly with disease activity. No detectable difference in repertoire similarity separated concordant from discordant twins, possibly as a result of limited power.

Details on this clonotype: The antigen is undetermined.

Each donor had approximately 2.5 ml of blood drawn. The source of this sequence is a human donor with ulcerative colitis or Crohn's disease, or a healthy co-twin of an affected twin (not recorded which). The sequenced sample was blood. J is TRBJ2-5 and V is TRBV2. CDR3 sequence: CASSWPQETQYF.